The 31 T cell receptor beta chains below all came from one sample that was sequenced in a study of molecular identifiers for immune sequencing clone quantification. Via MiXCR, TCRdb re-called the PCR reads, giving one row per CDR3 protein. The sample has 400,000 to 600,000 distinct CDR3 sequences; roughly 23% are singletons. Sequencing input: naive CD8+ T cells from blood, with Jurkat cell RNA spiked in. Subset denoted: FACS-sorted CD8+CD4-CCR7+CD45RA+ naive T cells. The receptors originated from a human donor in good health. Some libraries in this study had Jurkat cell RNA spiked in.

The chain carries TRBV9 and TRBJ2-5, with TRBD2 matching 8 bases. Germline assignment: CDR1 SGDLS and CDR2 YYNGEE. The CDR3 totals 15 residues. The V and J ends lost 3 bases and 5 bases, in that order; junction bases with no gene match: 9. The CDR3 here is CASSAGGADRETQYF. CDR3 DNA: TGTGCCAGCAGCGCCGGGGGGGCCGACAGGGAGACCCAGTACTTC.

This clonotype was recorded a few times. V and J are TRBV19 and TRBJ2-3, with D tentatively TRBD1 or TRBD2 (5 bases each). V was cut by 6 bases and J by 5 bases, with 12 bases left in between. This CDR3 spans 13 amino acids. Germline V gene sequence: CDR1 LNHDA, CDR2 SQIVND (reference sequence). The CDR3 DNA sequence: TGTGCCAGTAGAACGGGGCAGGTAGATACGCAGTATTTT. Protein sequence: CASRTGQVDTQYF.

This clonotype has at least ten counts. V gene TRBV5-1 combines with J gene TRBJ2-5; possible D gene TRBD1, 6 bases. This CDR3 is 18 amino acids long. Trimming pared 3 bases from V and 2 bases from J, leaving 23 bases between. From germline, CDR1 is SGHRS and CDR2 YFSETQ. The CDR3: CASSSDSQGYSYQETQYF. CDR3 nucleotides: TGCGCCAGCAGCTCAGATTCTCAGGGGTATTCGTATCAAGAGACCCAGTACTTC.

This clonotype has a count of ten or more. DNA of the CDR3: TGTGCCAGCAGTTACGGCCCGGGGGCGTACCAAGAGACCCAGTACTTC. This encodes CASSYGPGAYQETQYF. The chain uses TRBV6-5 and TRBJ2-5; D is tentatively TRBD1 or TRBD2 (6 bases each). The CDR3 consists of 16 residues. Trimming took 2 bases from V and 0 from J, leaving 13 bases between them. Germline CDR1 reads MNHEY; CDR2 reads SVGAGI.

This clonotype was seen repeatedly, ten times or more. This sequence joins TRBV4-1 and TRBJ1-5; D is unclear. The V end lost 4 bases, the J end lost 6 bases, and 16 bases lay between the germline ends. There are 15 residues in the CDR3. Germline CDR1 reads MGHRA; CDR2 reads YSYEKL. CDR3 in amino acids: CASSPRFIATQPQHF. In nucleotides, the CDR3 is TGCGCCAGCAGCCCTAGGTTTATCGCCACTCAGCCCCAGCATTTT.

Comment on this clonotype: A read error may be the cause here, since a much bigger clone is one base away. This chain links TRBV13 with TRBJ2-3, with 7 bases that match TRBD1. Germline V lookup: CDR1 PRHDT, CDR2 FYEKMQ (reference sequence). The V segment lost 4 bases and the J segment 4 bases; nucleotides outside the gene matches: 8. This CDR3 contains 15 residues. The CDR3 nucleotides are TGTGCCAGCAGCTCGGGGACAGCGCTGGCAGATACGCAGTATTTT. Residues: CASSSGTALADTQYF. The variable domain in full, completed from reference TRBV13 and TRBJ2-3, reads AAGVIQSPRHLIKEKRETATLKCYPIPRHDTVYWYQQGPGQDPQFLISFYEKMQSDKGSIPDRFSAQQFSDYHSELNMSSLELGDSALYFCASSSGTALADTQYFGPGTRLTVL.

CDR3 residues: CASSPGTGYQPQHF. DNA of the CDR3: TGTGCCAGCAGCCCGGGGACAGGGTACCAGCCCCAGCATTTT. This chain joins TRBV9 and TRBJ1-5; TRBD1 matches at 9 bases. The J segment lost 7 bases and the V segment lost 4 bases, leaving 6 bases of the junction unmatched. Germline values: CDR1 SGDLS, CDR2 YYNGEE. The CDR3 contains 14 residues.

This clonotype was counted between two and nine times. The rearrangement links TRBV5-1 to TRBJ2-7; 8 bases align to TRBD2. The CDR3 runs 15 residues. V dropped 2 bases and J dropped 2; count of bases not matched to a gene: 6. Germline values: CDR1 SGHRS, CDR2 YFSETQ. The CDR3 coding sequence is TGCGCCAGCAGCTTCTTTAGCGGGACTACCTACGAGCAGTACTTC. Amino acids: CASSFFSGTTYEQYF.

The sample holds a few counts of this clonotype. The chain combines TRBV5-1 with TRBJ1-2; the match to TRBD1 covers 10 bases. This CDR3 spans 14 amino acids. The J segment lost 6 bases and the V segment lost 0 bases, leaving 2 bases of the junction unmatched. The germline V gene has CDR1 SGHRS and CDR2 YFSETQ. The CDR3: CASSLGDRGHGYTF. Here the CDR3 DNA reads TGCGCCAGCAGCTTGGGGGACAGGGGCCATGGCTACACCTTC.

The chain employs TRBV24-1 and TRBJ1-2, with D maybe TRBD1 (6 bases). CDR1 KGHDR and CDR2 SFDVKD come from the germline V gene. The CDR3 contains 14 residues. The V and J ends lost 0 bases and 4 bases respectively, with 8 bases between them. The CDR3 coding sequence is TGTGCCACCAGTGATTTGGACAGGATCTATGGCTACACCTTC. Amino acids: CATSDLDRIYGYTF.

Ten or more counts support this clonotype. The chain employs TRBV28 and TRBJ2-7; 8 nucleotides match TRBD2. This CDR3 spans 15 amino acids. Germline V gene sequence: CDR1 MDHEN, CDR2 SYDVKM. The V segment lost 3 bases and the J segment 5 bases; nucleotides outside the gene matches: 9. The CDR3 coding sequence is TGTGCCAGCAGTTTTTCAAGCGGGAGCGGCCACGAGCAGTACTTC. Protein: CASSFSSGSGHEQYF.

This clonotype was detected only a few times. This rearrangement joins TRBV10-3 to TRBJ2-7, with D perhaps matching TRBD1 or TRBD2 (5 bases each). There are 13 residues in the CDR3. Germline V gene data show CDR1 as ENHRY and CDR2 as SYGVKD. Deletions cut 2 bases from V and 7 bases from J, with 12 bases between. The CDR3 nucleotides read TGTGCCATCAGTGAGGGGACGACGGGGGAGCAGTACTTC. Translated, it gives CAISEGTTGEQYF.

This clonotype was detected only a few times. V and J are TRBV25-1 and TRBJ1-2, with D perhaps matching TRBD1 (6 bases). Germline V gene lookup returns CDR1 MGHDK and CDR2 SYGVNS. V dropped 1 base and J dropped 4 bases, with 16 bases sitting between them. This CDR3 comprises 16 residues. CDR3 region: CASSESGGSLSYGYTF. The CDR3 DNA follows: TGTGCCAGCAGTGAATCTGGGGGCAGTCTGTCCTATGGCTACACCTTC.

This clonotype has more than one count but fewer than ten. The J gene is TRBJ1-6, the V gene TRBV19; no clear D gene. CDR1 LNHDA and CDR2 SQIVND come from the germline V gene (reference sequence). This CDR3 comprises 15 residues. Trimming took off 4 bases at V and 0 bases at J, with 7 bases between the two ends. CDR3 DNA: TGTGCCAGTAGTAGAGGGAGCTCCTATAATTCACCCCTCCACTTT. Protein: CASSRGSSYNSPLHF.

This clonotype was detected many times. The chain recombines TRBV18 with TRBJ1-1, with 12 bases matching TRBD1. Germline CDR1 reads KGHSH; CDR2 reads LQKENI. This CDR3 is built from 18 residues. V lost 4 bases, J lost 3 bases, and 12 bases stayed unmatched. The CDR3 spells CASSQSPGQGAEDTEAFF. Written as DNA, the CDR3 is TGTGCCAGCTCACAATCACCGGGACAGGGGGCGGAGGACACTGAAGCTTTCTTT.

This clonotype was observed a few times. The chain combines TRBV12-5 with TRBJ1-4; D is unresolved. The germline V and J ends were trimmed by 6 bases and 10 bases, with 12 bases remaining between them. CDR1 LGHNT and CDR2 FRNRAP come from the germline V gene. The CDR3 consists of 12 residues. The CDR3 bases are TGTGCTAGTGGGTACTCCACGGGAAAACTGTTTTTT. It yields the protein CASGYSTGKLFF. Full variable domain (missing parts from reference TRBV12-5 and TRBJ1-4): DARVTQTPRHKVTEMGQEVTMRCQPILGHNTVFWYRQTMMQGLELLAYFRNRAPLDDSGMPKDRFSAEMPDATLATLKIQPSEPRDSAVYFCASGYSTGKLFFGSGTQLSVL.

Only a few counts were recorded for this clonotype. The rearrangement joins TRBV12-3 or TRBV12-4 to TRBJ2-3; the D gene is possibly TRBD1 (5 bases). This CDR3 region has 17 residues. V was clipped by 6 bases and J by 2 bases, with 21 bases between them. This chain's CDR3 is CASSWADTRVDTDTQYF. For the CDR3, the DNA is TGTGCCAGCAGCTGGGCCGACACCAGGGTAGACACAGATACGCAGTATTTT.

Comment on this clonotype: A single base separates this from a much larger clone, so it may be a read error. The chain combines TRBV9 with TRBJ2-2, with unresolved D. Germline V gene data show CDR1 as SGDLS and CDR2 as YYNGEE. This CDR3 has 13 residues. The CDR3 DNA follows: TGTGCCTGCAGCAGTGCCAACACCGGGGAGCTGTTTTTT. Residues: CACSSANTGELFF.

This clonotype came up many times. The gene calls are TRBV7-9 and TRBJ2-5; tentatively, D is TRBD2 (5 bases). CDR3 length: 12 residues. Germline CDR1 is SEHNR and CDR2 is FQNEAQ (reference sequence). Trimming shortened V by 7 bases and J by 2 bases, and 8 bases separated the two germline ends. The CDR3 loop is CASTGLQETQYF. DNA for the CDR3: TGTGCCAGCACCGGACTTCAAGAGACCCAGTACTTC.

This clonotype was observed a handful of times. The chain couples TRBV9 to TRBJ2-3, with a tentative D call TRBD1 (5 bases). CDR1 is SGDLS and CDR2 is YYNGEE in the germline V gene. The V end was cut by 0 bases, the J end by 3 bases, with 8 bases between. The CDR3 is made up of 14 amino acids. This CDR3 is CASSVAAGTDTQYF. CDR3 bases: TGTGCCAGCAGCGTAGCGGCAGGGACAGATACGCAGTATTTT.

This clonotype has a handful of counts. The V call is TRBV24-1, the J call TRBJ1-1; TRBD1 is a possible D gene (6 bases). CDR1 KGHDR and CDR2 SFDVKD come from the germline V gene. This CDR3 contains 14 residues. The V gene lost 5 bases and the J gene lost 4 bases, with 13 bases spanning the gap. The CDR3 loop reads CATSAGGPGTEAFF. Written as DNA, the CDR3 is TGTGCCACCAGTGCGGGGGGGCCAGGCACTGAAGCTTTCTTT.

This clonotype has ten or more counts. The chain has TRBV7-9 and TRBJ2-7; D gene ambiguous. The CDR3 is 14 residues long. Deletions cut 1 base from V and 3 bases from J, with 10 bases between. Germline V gives CDR1 SEHNR, CDR2 FQNEAQ (reference sequence). This CDR3 is CASSLDRLGYEQYF. The CDR3 DNA is TGTGCCAGCAGCTTAGATCGGCTGGGCTACGAGCAGTACTTC.

Concerning this clonotype: One base away lies a much larger clone, so this may be a sequencing read error. The CDR3 nucleotides are TGTGCCAGCAGCTTAGCGCTGCGGGGGGCCTCCTACAATGAGCAGTACTTC. Translation: CASSLALRGASYNEQYF. The genes are TRBV7-9 and TRBJ2-4, with 8 bases lining up with TRBD2. The trim removed 0 bases at V and 13 bases at J, leaving 17 bases unmatched. This CDR3 has 17 residues. Germline V gives CDR1 SEHNR, CDR2 FQNEAQ (reference sequence).

Comments on this clonotype: At one boundary the junction diverges from the germline segment, which might be a read error. The chain is built from TRBV10-1 and TRBJ1-5; D remains unclear. The CDR3 is 12 amino acids. Germline CDR1 WNHNN, CDR2 SYGVQD (reference sequence). The CDR3 nucleotides are TGCGCCAGCAGTGAGTCCTTTCAGCCCAAGCATTTT. This translates into CASSESFQPKHF.

This clonotype was found a few times. This rearrangement joins TRBV28 to TRBJ2-3; 8 bases map to TRBD1. The V gene end was trimmed by 5 bases and the J gene end by 4 bases; junction bases not matched to a gene: 20. In germline, CDR1 is MDHEN, CDR2 SYDVKM. The CDR3 is 19 amino acids. This chain's CDR3 is CASSLLVGRSGGFADTQYF. CDR3 bases: TGTGCCAGCAGTCTCTTAGTTGGGCGGTCAGGGGGCTTTGCAGATACGCAGTATTTT.

The sample holds a few counts of this clonotype. The rearrangement uses TRBV6-2 or TRBV6-3 and TRBJ2-7; possibly TRBD2 for D (5 bases). The CDR3 consists of 11 residues. V was pared by 5 bases and J by 4 bases, with 6 bases between. Germline values: CDR1 MNHEY, CDR2 SVGEGT. The CDR3 DNA is TGTGCCAGCAGTGGACTGTACGAGCAGTACTTC. Encoded protein: CASSGLYEQYF.

This clonotype has ten or more counts. The rearrangement joins TRBV9 to TRBJ2-5, with D possibly matching TRBD1 (6 bases). There are 15 residues in the CDR3. Per germline, CDR1 SGDLS and CDR2 YYNGEE. The V end lost 1 base, the J end lost 4 bases, and 14 bases lay between the germline ends. The CDR3 bases are TGTGCCAGCAGCGTATCACAGGGTTTTCTAGAGACCCAGTACTTC. The encoded protein is CASSVSQGFLETQYF.

Comments on this clonotype: A much larger clone differs by one base, so this may be a read error. The rearrangement uses TRBV6-5 and TRBJ2-7, with D possibly being TRBD2 (5 bases). Germline CDR1 reads MNHEY; CDR2 reads SVGAGI. V was cut by 0 bases and J by 0 bases, with 12 bases left in between. The CDR3 is 16 amino acids. CDR3: CASSYSRRVSSYEQYF. DNA for the CDR3: TGTGCCAGCAGTTACTCGAGGCGGGTGAGCTCCTACGAGCAGTACTTC.

This clonotype has more than one count but fewer than ten. The V gene is TRBV7-2, the J gene TRBJ2-1; D is perhaps TRBD2 (6 bases). V dropped 7 bases and J dropped 4 bases, with 11 bases sitting between them. This CDR3 region has 13 residues. Germline-derived CDR1 and CDR2 are SGHTA and FQGNSA. CDR3 nucleotides: TGTGCCAGCACTCGTGGAGGGTACAATGAGCAGTTCTTC. It encodes CASTRGGYNEQFF. Using reference TRBV7-2 and TRBJ2-1 for the parts outside the CDR3, the full variable domain is GAGVSQSPSNKVTEKGKDVELRCDPISGHTALYWYRQSLGQGLEFLIYFQGNSAPDKSGLPSDRFSAERTGGSVSTLTIQRTQQEDSAVYLCASTRGGYNEQFFGPGTRLTVL.

This chain joins TRBV27 and TRBJ2-7; 11 bases agree with TRBD2. This CDR3 has 15 residues. After removal of 6 bases from V and 4 bases from J, the junction contained 8 bases not matched to a gene. CDR1 and CDR2 (germline): MNHEY, SMNVEV (reference sequence). CDR3 nucleotides: TGTGCCAGCAGCCTCACGGGACTAGCGGATTACGAGCAGTACTTC. Protein product: CASSLTGLADYEQYF.

This clonotype was observed a few times. V usage is TRBV5-8 and J usage is TRBJ2-7; no clear D. Trimming cost V 0 bases and J 3 bases, with 10 bases left between them. Germline CDR1 is SGHTS and CDR2 is YDEGEE. This CDR3 is built from 14 residues. The CDR3 loop reads CASSLVITNYEQYF. The CDR3 DNA reads as TGTGCCAGCAGCTTGGTGATCACGAACTACGAGCAGTACTTC.